This TCR beta chain was sequenced during a study of early T cells in non-severe SARS-CoV-2 infection. Looking at the study overall: Sequencing of bulk RNA from unsorted whole blood was done, without chain pairing.

The study, taken as a whole, reports: Matching results from VDJdb favored anti-spike CD8 responses, leaving private and CD4 specificities undetected.

Separate cDNA molecules each had unique molecular identifiers attached to them. TCRdb reprocessed the 5' RACE reads with MiXCR, giving one entry per CDR3 protein. The repertoire holds about 39,000 distinct CDR3 sequences, nearly 7.5% seen once, with just over 8% in the top ten. V was cut by 6 bases and J by 0 bases, with 15 bases left in between. The germline V gene encodes CDR1 LNHDA and CDR2 SQIVND (reference sequence). The CDR3 consists of 15 residues. As for this clonotype: Its target is not known.

The sample comprised whole blood. The V and J genes are TRBV19 and TRBJ2-7; D might be TRBD2 (5 bases). The clonotype was recovered from an adult who was a healthcare worker with PCR-confirmed SARS-CoV-2 infection or an uninfected control (not recorded which). This CDR3 reads CASRTSPGSSYEQYF. DNA for the CDR3: TGTGCCAGTAGGACTTCTCCGGGGAGCTCCTACGAGCAGTACTTC.